Shown below are 27 T cell receptor beta chains from a single sample sequenced in a study of tissue T cells after allogeneic stem cell transplantation. This table comes from immunoSEQ multiplex PCR, and its TCRdb copy is limited to in-frame clones, with some not included. The data contain about 48,000 clones, roughly 73% of them singletons. The specimen was sorted cells pooled from one or two spleens. The source of these receptors is a pool of C57BL/6 mice in good health.

A note on this clone: Genes and germline are mouse. The CDR3 end lies 1 residue beyond the end of the read and is filled in from the germline J gene. This sample includes further DNA sequences coding for the same CDR3. This chain joins TRBV20 and TRBJ2-3; 7 bases match TRBD2. The CDR3 runs to 13 residues. V shed 0 bases, J shed 3 bases, and the junction held 0 bases outside the gene matches. The germline gives CDR1 GFQATS, CDR2 STVNSAI. CDR3 sequence: CGARDWGAETLYF. The CDR3 DNA, read in part, is TGTGGTGCTAGGGACTGGGGGGCAGAAACGCTGTAT.

A remark on this clone: All gene names here are mouse names. The sequenced fragment ends 1 residue before the CDR3 boundary, so the rest is inferred from the germline J gene. The V and J genes are TRBV15 and TRBJ2-1; possibly TRBD2 for D (6 bases). The V end lost 5 bases, the J end lost 3 bases, and 8 bases lay between the germline ends. CDR1 SGHND and CDR2 FRSKSL come from the germline V gene. This CDR3 comprises 13 residues. CDR3 sequence: CASSLGFYAEQFF. The sequenced CDR3 bases are TGTGCCAGCAGTCTGGGGTTCTATGCTGAGCAGTTC.

This clone came up a few times. Genes and germline come from the mouse. The sequenced fragment ends 1 residue before the CDR3 boundary, so the rest is inferred from the germline J gene. The chain uses TRBV26 and TRBJ1-5; possible D gene TRBD1, 6 bases. Germline V gene sequence: CDR1 KGHPV, CDR2 FQNQEV (reference sequence). The CDR3 totals 14 residues. Trimming left V 6 bases short and J 1 base short, with 10 bases between. The CDR3 DNA, read in part, is TGTGCCAGCAGCCAGACAGGAAACAACCAGGCTCCGCTT. This sequence encodes CASSQTGNNQAPL. The full CDR3 is CASSQTGNNQAPLF. Based on the CDR3 plus reference TRBV26 and TRBJ1-5, the full variable domain is NSKVIQTPRYLVKGQGQKAKMRCIPEKGHPVVFWYQQNKNNEFKFLINFQNQEVLQQIDMTEKRFSAECPSNSPCSLEIQSSEAGDSALYLCASSQTGNNQAPLFGEGTRLSVL.

As regards this clone: Each gene name is a mouse one. The sequenced CDR3 bases are TGCACCTGCAGTGCCGGGACCCTCTATGCTGAGCAGTTC. Encoded protein: CTCSAGTLYAEQF. The complete CDR3 reads CTCSAGTLYAEQFF. This rearrangement joins TRBV1 to TRBJ2-1; D might be TRBD1 or TRBD2, each matching 5 bases. The read comes to an end 1 residue before the CDR3 does, leaving the germline J gene to fill in the end. Germline assignment: CDR1 NSQYPW and CDR2 LRSPGD (reference sequence). V was clipped by 3 bases and J by 3 bases, with 9 bases between them. The CDR3 length is 14 residues.

Regarding this clone: Gene labels here are mouse ones. With the read ending 1 residue before the CDR3 end, the germline J gene is used to fill in that end. The V and J genes are TRBV19 and TRBJ1-4, with D hard to call. In germline, CDR1 is FNHDT, CDR2 SITEND (reference sequence). This CDR3 region has 15 residues. The germline V and J ends were trimmed by 1 base and 3 bases, with 10 bases remaining between them. CDR3 sequence reads: CASSISPIANERLFF. The CDR3 bases that were read are TGTGCCAGCAGTATAAGTCCAATTGCCAACGAAAGATTATTT.

Regarding this clone: Mouse germline and gene names are used. Here the CDR3 reads CASSDEAREQYF. CDR3 bases read: TGTGCCAGCAGTGATGAGGCGAGGGAACAGTAC. The rearrangement uses TRBV13-3 and TRBJ2-7; no clear D gene. The read ends 1 residue before the CDR3 terminus; that terminus is restored from the germline J gene. The germline CDR1 and CDR2 sequences are NNHDY and SYVADS. Trimming took 0 bases from V and 7 from J, leaving 8 bases between them. The CDR3 loop spans 12 amino acids.

Details on this clone: The genes and germline here are from mouse. The read stops 1 residue short of the end of the CDR3; the missing end is completed from the germline J gene. This sequence joins TRBV13-3 and TRBJ2-5; maybe TRBD1 (5 bases). In germline, CDR1 is NNHDY, CDR2 SYVADS. CDR3 length equals 14 residues. V was cut by 3 bases and J by 0 bases, with 8 bases left in between. The part of the CDR3 DNA that was read is TGTGCCAGCAGTGGACAGATTAACCAAGACACCCAGTAC. Protein product: CASSGQINQDTQY. The whole CDR3 protein is CASSGQINQDTQYF. Based on the CDR3 plus reference TRBV13-3 and TRBJ2-5, the full variable domain is EAAVTQSPRSKVAVTGGKVTLSCHQTNNHDYMYWYRQDTGHGLRLIHYSYVADSTEKGDIPDGYKASRPSQENFSLILELASLSQTAVYFCASSGQINQDTQYFGPGTRLLVL.

Details on this clone: Gene names are mouse gene names. The DNA ends 1 residue before the CDR3 does, and the rest of the CDR3 is filled in from the germline J gene. V gene TRBV29 combines with J gene TRBJ2-7; D is possibly TRBD1 or TRBD2 (5 bases each). The V end lost 1 base, the J end lost 7 bases, and 11 bases lay between the germline ends. The CDR3 contains 13 residues. Germline values: CDR1 MSHET, CDR2 SYDVDS. CDR3 bases read: TGTGCTAGCAGTTTATTCGTGGGGCGAGAACAGTAC. Encoded protein: CASSLFVGREQY. The complete CDR3 reads CASSLFVGREQYF. Together with reference TRBV29 and TRBJ2-7, the CDR3 gives the full variable domain: DMKVTQMPRYLIKRMGENVLLECGQDMSHETMYWYRQDPGLGLQLIYISYDVDSNSEGDIPKGYRVSRKKREHFSLILDSAKTNQTSVYFCASSLFVGREQYFGPGTRLTVL.

To note about this clone: Germline and genes here are mouse. The CDR3 goes on 1 residue after the read ends, and that part is filled in from the germline J gene. V usage is TRBV31 and J usage is TRBJ1-6; D not resolved. TRBJ1-6 is an open reading frame, and its role is uncertain. Trimming shortened V by 0 bases and J by 0 bases, and 6 bases separated the two germline ends. Germline assignment: CDR1 GKSSPN and CDR2 SITVG. The CDR3 is 15 residues long. The CDR3 region is CAWSLQLSYNSPLYF. The covered CDR3 bases are TGTGCCTGGAGTCTACAGCTTTCCTATAATTCGCCCCTCTAC.

Remarks on this clone: The listed genes are named as in mouse. The read falls 1 residue short of the CDR3 end, and the missing part is taken from the germline J gene. This chain joins TRBV29 and TRBJ2-4; D remains unclear. Between the trimmed V and J ends, which lost 7 bases and 3 bases, there was a span of 8 bases. The germline gives CDR1 MSHET, CDR2 SYDVDS. The length of the CDR3 is 12 residues. Partial CDR3 DNA: TGTGCTAGCACCCGGGTCCAAAACACCTTGTAC. Its translation: CASTRVQNTLY. The whole CDR3 reads CASTRVQNTLYF. Full variable domain (outside the CDR3, taken from reference TRBV29 and TRBJ2-4): DMKVTQMPRYLIKRMGENVLLECGQDMSHETMYWYRQDPGLGLQLIYISYDVDSNSEGDIPKGYRVSRKKREHFSLILDSAKTNQTSVYFCASTRVQNTLYFGAGTRLSVL.

A note on this clone: Gene names are mouse gene names. The read comes to an end 1 residue before the CDR3 does, leaving the germline J gene to fill in the end. V usage is TRBV13-1 and J usage is TRBJ2-1, with D perhaps matching TRBD1 (6 bases). Per the germline V gene, CDR1 is NSHNY and CDR2 is SYGAGN. V was shortened by 5 bases and J by 0 bases, with 9 bases between the two germline ends. This CDR3 contains 14 residues. CDR3 bases read: TGTGCCAGCAGACACAGGGTTAACTATGCTGAGCAGTTC. Its protein is CASRHRVNYAEQF. The full CDR3 protein is CASRHRVNYAEQFF.

Remarks on this clone: Genes and germline come from the mouse. The read gets to within 1 residue of the CDR3 end, and the germline J gene fills in the rest. The V call is TRBV13-3, the J call TRBJ2-2; the D gene is possibly TRBD1 (5 bases). This CDR3 is built from 14 residues. The V and J ends lost 3 bases and 1 base respectively, with 7 bases between them. Germline V gene lookup returns CDR1 NNHDY and CDR2 SYVADS. CDR3 DNA, as far as it was read: TGTGCCAGCAGTGGGACAATAAACACCGGGCAGCTCTAC. The encoded protein is CASSGTINTGQLY. The full-length CDR3 reads as CASSGTINTGQLYF.

Regarding this clone: Gene names and germline match the mouse. The DNA ends 1 residue before the CDR3 does, and the rest of the CDR3 is filled in from the germline J gene. The chain is built from TRBV4 and TRBJ2-3; D gene unclear. Trimming removed 5 bases at V and 0 bases at J, with 6 bases between. This CDR3 region has 13 residues. Germline loops: CDR1 LGHDT, CDR2 YNNKQL (reference sequence). The sequenced part of the CDR3 DNA is TGTGCCAGCAGCCCCCTTAGTGCAGAAACGCTGTAT. This translates into CASSPLSAETLY. The entire CDR3 is CASSPLSAETLYF.

A word on this clone: Here the gene names and germline are mouse. The read stops 1 residue short of the end of the CDR3; the missing end is completed from the germline J gene. J is TRBJ1-2 and V is TRBV19; a weak D match, TRBD1 (5 bases). This CDR3 spans 13 amino acids. Germline-derived CDR1 and CDR2 are FNHDT and SITEND (reference sequence). V gave up 5 bases and J gave up 3 bases, with 11 bases separating them. The CDR3 reads CASSSREDSDYTF. Partial CDR3 DNA: TGTGCCAGCAGCTCCAGGGAGGACTCCGACTACACC.

In regard to this clone: Mouse names are used for the genes. Read data end 1 residue before the CDR3 end; the end is taken from the germline J gene. The V gene is TRBV19, the J gene TRBJ2-1, with D possibly matching TRBD1 (6 bases). Germline V gene data show CDR1 as FNHDT and CDR2 as SITEND (reference sequence). This CDR3 region has 14 residues. V gave up 2 bases and J gave up 6 bases, with 12 bases separating them. The sequenced part of the CDR3 DNA is TGTGCCAGCAGTATCACTGGAGGGGGTGCTGAGCAGTTC. Translation gives CASSITGGGAEQF. The whole CDR3 sequence reads CASSITGGGAEQFF.

This clone was seen a handful of times. Mouse gene names apply. Incomplete CDR3 DNA: TGTGCAAGCAGCTTAGCGGGACGATATGAACAGTAC. This sequence encodes CASSLAGRYEQY. The entire CDR3 protein reads CASSLAGRYEQYF. The rearrangement uses TRBV16 and TRBJ2-7; D might be TRBD1 or TRBD2, each matching 5 bases. The read falls 1 residue short of the CDR3 end, and the missing part is taken from the germline J gene. This CDR3 has 13 amino acids. Germline values: CDR1 SGHSA, CDR2 FRNQAP. Trimming pared 1 base from V and 4 bases from J, leaving 8 bases between.

As concerns this clone: Mouse names are used for the genes. The read ends 1 residue shy of where the CDR3 ends; the end is completed using the germline J gene. This chain uses TRBV19 with TRBJ2-3; possible D gene TRBD2, 5 bases. Per germline, CDR1 FNHDT and CDR2 SITEND (reference sequence). V was cut by 0 bases and J by 0 bases, with 5 bases left in between. The CDR3 has 14 amino acids. CDR3 protein: CASSIDWSAETLYF. Partial CDR3 DNA: TGTGCCAGCAGTATAGACTGGAGTGCAGAAACGCTGTAT.

This clone was seen more than once but under ten times. The germline and genes are mouse ones. The read terminates 1 residue before the CDR3 end, so the remaining end is supplied by the germline J gene. This chain links TRBV20 with TRBJ2-7; tentative D call: TRBD1 (5 bases). With 2 bases removed from V and 4 bases from J, the gap between germline ends came to 9 bases. Germline V gives CDR1 GFQATS, CDR2 STVNSAI. CDR3 length: 12 residues. CDR3 bases read: TGTGGTGCTAGGACGGACACATATGAACAGTAC. Translation: CGARTDTYEQY. The complete CDR3 reads CGARTDTYEQYF.

Comments on this clone: Gene names are mouse gene names. The read finishes 1 residue shy of the CDR3 end, and the germline J gene is used to complete it. V is TRBV20 and J is TRBJ1-3; no clear D gene. Germline CDR1 GFQATS, CDR2 STVNSAI. The CDR3 extends over 12 amino acids. Trimming shortened V by 1 base and J by 0 bases, and 1 base separated the two germline ends. The CDR3 region is CGARGSGNTLYF. The CDR3 bases that were read are TGTGGTGCTAGGGGTTCTGGAAATACGCTCTAT.

Worth noting for this clone: Gene names and germline match the mouse. The read ends 1 residue early relative to the CDR3; the germline J gene fills the gap. The gene calls are TRBV19 and TRBJ1-4; 8 bases align to TRBD1. CDR3 length: 15 amino acids. Germline trimming cut 3 bases from V and 4 bases from J; bases unmatched to any gene: 5. Germline V gene data show CDR1 as FNHDT and CDR2 as SITEND (reference sequence). CDR3 amino acids: CASSRPGGINERLFF. The covered CDR3 bases are TGTGCCAGCAGTAGGCCAGGGGGCATCAACGAAAGATTATTT.

This clone was detected once. The gene names given are mouse names. The missing CDR3 end, 1 residue past where the read stops, is filled in from the germline J gene. V is TRBV19 and J is TRBJ2-5; D unresolved. V lost 2 bases, J lost 0 bases, and 7 bases lay in between. This CDR3 has 14 amino acids. The germline gives CDR1 FNHDT, CDR2 SITEND (reference sequence). The part of the CDR3 DNA that was read is TGTGCCAGCAGTATTGCGGAAAACCAAGACACCCAGTAC. This encodes CASSIAENQDTQY. The CDR3 in full is CASSIAENQDTQYF.

Concerning this clone: Gene names are mouse gene names. With the read ending 1 residue before the CDR3 end, the germline J gene is used to fill in that end. The J gene is TRBJ2-2, the V gene TRBV31, with a weak D call TRBD1 (5 bases). The CDR3 runs to 16 residues. V shed 0 bases and J shed 0 bases, with 11 bases lying between them. The germline gives CDR1 GKSSPN, CDR2 SITVG. The sequenced part of the CDR3 DNA is TGTGCCTGGAGTCTAGACGACAGTTCAAACACCGGGCAGCTCTAC. Translated, it gives CAWSLDDSSNTGQLY. The full CDR3 reads CAWSLDDSSNTGQLYF.

Details on this clone: Genes and germline are mouse. The read terminates 1 residue ahead of where the CDR3 ends, so the germline J gene completes it. The same CDR3 arises from other DNA sequences in this sample as well. V usage is TRBV16 and J usage is TRBJ2-5; 7 bases fit TRBD2. Trimming took 3 bases from V and 5 from J; bases not matched to a gene: 2. Germline V gene lookup returns CDR1 SGHSA and CDR2 FRNQAP. The CDR3 is made up of 13 amino acids. The CDR3: CASSLGGGDTQYF. CDR3 bases read: TGTGCAAGCAGCTTGGGGGGGGGAGACACCCAGTAC. The full variable domain, completed using reference TRBV16 and TRBJ2-5, is NAGVIQTPRHKVTGKGQEATLWCEPISGHSAVFWYRQTIVQGLEFLTYFRNQAPIDDSGMPKERFSAQMPNQSHSTLKIQSTQPQDSAVYLCASSLGGGDTQYFGPGTRLLVL.

Note on this clone: Mouse gene names apply. Read coverage stops 1 residue before the CDR3 terminus; the germline J gene supplies the remainder. This chain uses TRBV13-1 with TRBJ2-3; 10 positions agree with TRBD1. Germline CDR1 is NSHNY and CDR2 is SYGAGN. This CDR3 is built from 16 residues. V dropped 0 bases and J dropped 2; count of bases not matched to a gene: 3. The CDR3: CASSDAGQGNAETLYF. The sequenced part of the CDR3 DNA is TGTGCCAGCAGTGATGCGGGACAGGGGAATGCAGAAACGCTGTAT.

This clone has only one observation. Mouse gene names and germline throughout. Read coverage stops 1 residue before the CDR3 terminus; the germline J gene supplies the remainder. The chain uses TRBV20 and TRBJ2-1; TRBD2 agrees at 10 bases. With 1 base clipped from V and 4 bases from J, the junction kept 1 base outside the gene matches. Germline V gene lookup returns CDR1 GFQATS and CDR2 STVNSAI. The CDR3 has 14 residues. Here the CDR3 reads CGARVTGGYAEQFF. Partial CDR3 DNA: TGTGGTGCTAGGGTGACTGGGGGGTATGCTGAGCAGTTC.

This clone was observed a handful of times. Gene and germline names: mouse. Sequencing ends 1 residue short of the CDR3 end; the germline J gene provides the rest. The chain employs TRBV13-2 and TRBJ2-7; D uncertain. Trimming cost V 2 bases and J 4 bases, with 7 bases left between them. Germline V gives CDR1 NNHNN, CDR2 SYGAGS (reference sequence). This CDR3 is built from 12 residues. The sequenced CDR3 bases are TGTGCCAGCGGTGACGGGTCATATGAACAGTAC. Amino acid sequence: CASGDGSYEQY. The full CDR3 protein is CASGDGSYEQYF.

In the case of this clone: The gene names given are mouse names. The DNA ends 1 residue before the CDR3 does, and the rest of the CDR3 is filled in from the germline J gene. V gene TRBV1 combines with J gene TRBJ1-5, with no clear D. Germline V gene lookup returns CDR1 NSQYPW and CDR2 LRSPGD (reference sequence). V was clipped by 3 bases and J by 0 bases, with 6 bases between them. The CDR3 covers 14 residues. CDR3 bases read: TGCACCTGCAGTGCGGCATATAACAACCAGGCTCCGCTT. It is translated as CTCSAAYNNQAPL. The CDR3 as a whole reads CTCSAAYNNQAPLF.